This T cell receptor (beta chain) was profiled in a study of graft-versus-host responses after intestinal transplantation. General observations from the study: Subjects displaying graft-donor T cell macrochimerism possessed elevated graft-versus-host to host-versus-graft clonal ratios inside allografts.

Germline CDR1 and CDR2: SGHRS and YFSETQ. V lost 4 bases to trimming and J lost 3 bases, with 16 bases between them. CDR3 length equals 15 residues. TCRdb's table, derived via immunoSEQ multiplex PCR, lists solely in-frame clones and lacks some. The sample has 15,000 to 20,000 clones, around 90% seen once. Concerning this clone: Its antigen remains unidentified.

The sequences come from PBMCs, collected 350 to 400 days after transplant. The rearrangement links TRBV5-1 to TRBJ1-1; perhaps TRBD1 as D (5 bases). The source of this sequence is a human patient who received an intestinal transplant, so some T cells may come from the graft donor. CDR3 in DNA: TGCGCCAGCAGCCCAACCTTCGCAGGGTACACTGAAGCTTTCTTT. This translates into CASSPTFAGYTEAFF.